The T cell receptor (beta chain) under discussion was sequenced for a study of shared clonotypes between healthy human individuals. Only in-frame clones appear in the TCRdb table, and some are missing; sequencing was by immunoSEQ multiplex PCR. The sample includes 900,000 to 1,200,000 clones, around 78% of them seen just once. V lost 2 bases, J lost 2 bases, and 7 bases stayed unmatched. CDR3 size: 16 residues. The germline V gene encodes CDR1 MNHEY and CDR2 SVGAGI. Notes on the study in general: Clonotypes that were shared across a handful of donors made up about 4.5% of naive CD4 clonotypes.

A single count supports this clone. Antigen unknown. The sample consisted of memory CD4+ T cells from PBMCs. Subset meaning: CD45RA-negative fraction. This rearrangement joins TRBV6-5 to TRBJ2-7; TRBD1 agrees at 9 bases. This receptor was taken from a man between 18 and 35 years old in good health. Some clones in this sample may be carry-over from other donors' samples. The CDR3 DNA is TGTGCCAGCAGTTACGGAGGAACAGGGGGCCCCTACGAGCAGTACTTC. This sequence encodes CASSYGGTGGPYEQYF.